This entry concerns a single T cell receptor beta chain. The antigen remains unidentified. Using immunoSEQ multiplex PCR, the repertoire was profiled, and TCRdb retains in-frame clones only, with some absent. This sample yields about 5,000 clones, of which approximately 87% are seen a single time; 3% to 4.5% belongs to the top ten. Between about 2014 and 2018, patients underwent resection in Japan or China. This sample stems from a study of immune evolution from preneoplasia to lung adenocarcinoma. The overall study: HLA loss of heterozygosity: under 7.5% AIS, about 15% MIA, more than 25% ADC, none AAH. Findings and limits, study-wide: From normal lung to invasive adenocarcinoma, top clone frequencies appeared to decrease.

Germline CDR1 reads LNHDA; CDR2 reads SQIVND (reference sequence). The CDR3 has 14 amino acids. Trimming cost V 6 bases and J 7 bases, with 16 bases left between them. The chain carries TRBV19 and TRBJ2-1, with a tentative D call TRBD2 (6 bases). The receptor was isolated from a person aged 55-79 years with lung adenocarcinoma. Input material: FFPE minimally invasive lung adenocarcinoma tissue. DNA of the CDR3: TGTGCCAGTAGGGACGGGAGTAAGAGGAATGAGCAGTTCTTC. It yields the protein CASRDGSKRNEQFF. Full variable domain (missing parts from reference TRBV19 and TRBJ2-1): DGGITQSPKYLFRKEGQNVTLSCEQNLNHDAMYWYRQDPGQGLRLIYYSQIVNDFQKGDIAEGYSVSREKKESFPLTVTSAQKNPTAFYLCASRDGSKRNEQFFGPGTRLTVL.